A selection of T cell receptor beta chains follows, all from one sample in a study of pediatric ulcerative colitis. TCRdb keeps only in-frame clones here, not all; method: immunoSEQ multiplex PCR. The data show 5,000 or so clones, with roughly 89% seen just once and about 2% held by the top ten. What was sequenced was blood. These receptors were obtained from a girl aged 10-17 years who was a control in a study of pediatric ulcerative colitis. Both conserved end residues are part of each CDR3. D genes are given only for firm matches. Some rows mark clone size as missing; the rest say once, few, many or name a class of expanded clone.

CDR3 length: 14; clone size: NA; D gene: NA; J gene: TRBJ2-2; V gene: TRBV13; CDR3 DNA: TGTGCCAGCAGCTTAGGTGGGGGGACCGGGGAGCTGTTTTTT; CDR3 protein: CASSLGGGTGELFF
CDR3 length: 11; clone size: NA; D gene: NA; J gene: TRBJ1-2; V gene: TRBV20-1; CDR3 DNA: TGCAGTGCCCCCTTTAACTATGGCTACACCTTC; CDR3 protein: CSAPFNYGYTF
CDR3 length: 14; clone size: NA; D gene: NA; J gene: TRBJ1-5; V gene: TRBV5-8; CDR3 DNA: TGTGCCAGCAGCCGGACAGAGCACAATCAGCCCCAGCATTTT; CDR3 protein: CASSRTEHNQPQHF
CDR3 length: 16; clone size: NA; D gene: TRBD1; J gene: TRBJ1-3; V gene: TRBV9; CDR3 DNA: TGTGCCAGCAGCGCCCCCGGGACAGGGGCTGGAAACACCATATATTTT; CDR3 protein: CASSAPGTGAGNTIYF
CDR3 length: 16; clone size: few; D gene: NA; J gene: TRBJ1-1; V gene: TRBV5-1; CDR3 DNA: TGCGCCAGCAACTTATTCACCGGGCCTTTGAACACTGAAGCTTTCTTT; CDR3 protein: CASNLFTGPLNTEAFF
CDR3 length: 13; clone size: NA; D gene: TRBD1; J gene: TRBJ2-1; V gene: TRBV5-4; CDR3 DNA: TGTGCCAGCAGCTCCGACAGGGAAGTCCCGGGGATCTTC; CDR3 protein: CASSSDREVPGIF
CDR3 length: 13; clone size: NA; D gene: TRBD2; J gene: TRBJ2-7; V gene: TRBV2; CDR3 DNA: TGTGCCAGCTTCACTAGCGGGAGTTACGAGCAGTACTTC; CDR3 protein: CASFTSGSYEQYF
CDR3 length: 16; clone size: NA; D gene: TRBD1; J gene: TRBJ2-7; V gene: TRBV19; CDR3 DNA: TGTGCCAGTAGTATAGAGAAGGGGGCGCCCTTCTACGAGCAGTACTTC; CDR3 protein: CASSIEKGAPFYEQYF
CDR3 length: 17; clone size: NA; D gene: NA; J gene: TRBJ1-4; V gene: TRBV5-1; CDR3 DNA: TGCGCCAGCAGCTTGGTCCCCCTAGGGAGTCCTAATGAAAAACTGTTTTTT; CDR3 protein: CASSLVPLGSPNEKLFF
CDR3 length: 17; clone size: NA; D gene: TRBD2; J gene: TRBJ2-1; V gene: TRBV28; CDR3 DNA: TGTGCCAGCAGTTTCCCCGGGACTAGCGGGAGGGAGAATGAGCAGTTCTTC; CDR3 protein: CASSFPGTSGRENEQFF
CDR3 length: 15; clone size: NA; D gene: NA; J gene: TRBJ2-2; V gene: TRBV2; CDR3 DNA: TGTGCCAGCAGTGGGCTAGCGCCGAACACCGGGGAGCTGTTTTTT; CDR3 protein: CASSGLAPNTGELFF
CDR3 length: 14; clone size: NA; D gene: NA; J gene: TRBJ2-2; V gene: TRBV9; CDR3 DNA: TGTGCCAGCAGCGTAGGAATAGGCGTCGGGGAGCTGTTTTTT; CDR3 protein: CASSVGIGVGELFF
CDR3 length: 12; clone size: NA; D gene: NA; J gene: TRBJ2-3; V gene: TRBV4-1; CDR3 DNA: TGCGCCAGCAGCCCCGTTTCAAATACGCAGTATTTT; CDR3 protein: CASSPVSNTQYF
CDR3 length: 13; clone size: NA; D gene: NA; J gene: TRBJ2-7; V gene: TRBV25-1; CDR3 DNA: TGTGCCAGCTCCCCACTAGTTGCTTACGAGCAGTACTTC; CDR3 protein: CASSPLVAYEQYF
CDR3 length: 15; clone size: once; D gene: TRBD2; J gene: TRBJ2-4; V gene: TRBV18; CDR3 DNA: TGTGCCAGCTCACCCTCGGGACTAGCGAGAGGTTTTCAGTACTTC; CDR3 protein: CASSPSGLARGFQYF
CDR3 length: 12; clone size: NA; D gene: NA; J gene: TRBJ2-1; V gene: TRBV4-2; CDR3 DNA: TGTGCCAGCGGGGACATCAACAATGAGCAGTTCTTC; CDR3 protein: CASGDINNEQFF
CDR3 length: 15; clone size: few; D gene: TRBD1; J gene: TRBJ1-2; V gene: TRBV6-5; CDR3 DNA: TGTGCCAGCAGGACCCCGGGACAGAGTAACTATGGCTACACCTTC; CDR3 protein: CASRTPGQSNYGYTF
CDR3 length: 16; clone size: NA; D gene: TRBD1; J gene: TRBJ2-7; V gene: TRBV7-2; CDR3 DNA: TGTGCCAGCAGCTTAGTTATAGGGACAGGGTGGTACGAGCAGTACTTC; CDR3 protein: CASSLVIGTGWYEQYF
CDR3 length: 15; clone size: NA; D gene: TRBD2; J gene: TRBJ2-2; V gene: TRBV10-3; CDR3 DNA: TGTGCCATCAGTCCGGGACTAGCTTCCACCGGGGAGCTGTTTTTT; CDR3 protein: CAISPGLASTGELFF
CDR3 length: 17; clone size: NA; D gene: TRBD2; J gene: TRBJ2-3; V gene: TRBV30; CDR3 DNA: TGTGCCTGGAGTGCGTCACGACTAGCGGGAGGGCCAGATACGCAGTATTTT; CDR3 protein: CAWSASRLAGGPDTQYF
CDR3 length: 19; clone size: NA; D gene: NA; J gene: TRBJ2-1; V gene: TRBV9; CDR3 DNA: TGTGCCAGCAGCGTAGAGGGGGGCGGACAGGAACCCTCCTACAATGAGCAGTTCTTC; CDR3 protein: CASSVEGGGQEPSYNEQFF
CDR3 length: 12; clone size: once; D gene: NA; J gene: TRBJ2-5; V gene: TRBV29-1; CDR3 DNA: TGCAGCGTTTTGGGAGGACCAGAGACCCAGTACTTC; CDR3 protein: CSVLGGPETQYF
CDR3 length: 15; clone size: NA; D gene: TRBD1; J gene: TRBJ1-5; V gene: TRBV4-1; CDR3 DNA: TGCGCCAGCAGCCAAGGACAGGGTAGCAATCAGCCCCAGCATTTT; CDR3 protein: CASSQGQGSNQPQHF
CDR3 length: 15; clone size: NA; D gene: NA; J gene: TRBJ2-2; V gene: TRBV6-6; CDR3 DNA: TGTGCCAGCAGTCCACAGACGCCGGGCACCGGGGAGCTGTTTTTT; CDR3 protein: CASSPQTPGTGELFF
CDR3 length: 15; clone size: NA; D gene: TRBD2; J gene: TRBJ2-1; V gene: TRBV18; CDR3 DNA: TGTGCCAGCTCACCGGGACTAGCGGGAGCTAATGAGCAGTTCTTC; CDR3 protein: CASSPGLAGANEQFF
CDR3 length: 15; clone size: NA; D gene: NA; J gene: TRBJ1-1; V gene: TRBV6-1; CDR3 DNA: TGTGCCAGCAGTGAAGTCGGACAGACGAACACTGAAGCTTTCTTT; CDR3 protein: CASSEVGQTNTEAFF
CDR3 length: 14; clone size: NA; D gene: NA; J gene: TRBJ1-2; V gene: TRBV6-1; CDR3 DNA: TGTGCCACCAACCACAGGCGGGAAAACTATGGCTACACCTTC; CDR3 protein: CATNHRRENYGYTF
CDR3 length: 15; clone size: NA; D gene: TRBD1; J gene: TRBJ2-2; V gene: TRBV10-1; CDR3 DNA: TGCGCCAGCAGTGACTCAGGGGGCGCGGCCGGGGAGCTGTTTTTT; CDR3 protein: CASSDSGGAAGELFF